Below are 24 T cell receptor beta chains sequenced from a single sample in a study of Graves' ophthalmopathy and Graves' hyperthyroidism. TCR beta CDR3 amplification used RNA transcripts. RT-PCR with HTBI primers came first, then second-round multiplex PCR. One entry per CDR3 protein results from TCRdb running MiXCR on the multiplex PCR reads. The profile covers hundreds of thousands of distinct CDR3 sequences, with around 20% appearing a single time and roughly 3% taken by the ten largest. The sample comprised peripheral blood. These receptors were taken from a woman under 30 with stable Graves' hyperthyroidism.

This clonotype was counted only a few times. The chain couples TRBV20-1 to TRBJ2-7; possibly TRBD2 for D (6 bases). Deletions cut 0 bases from V and 6 bases from J, with 18 bases between. CDR3 length: 15 residues. Germline values: CDR1 DFQATT, CDR2 SNEGSKA (reference sequence). The DNA of the CDR3 is TGCAGTGCTAGAGATATAACGGGATGGGACTCCGAGCAGTACTTC. Translated, it gives CSARDITGWDSEQYF.

The chain recombines TRBV5-1 with TRBJ1-1; tentatively, D is TRBD1 (5 bases). V dropped 2 bases and J dropped 3 bases, with 11 bases sitting between them. The CDR3 totals 14 residues. Per germline, CDR1 SGHRS and CDR2 YFSETQ. CDR3: CASSFLWGDTEAFF. Written as DNA, the CDR3 is TGCGCCAGCAGCTTCCTTTGGGGGGACACTGAAGCTTTCTTT.

The table lists this clonotype with a few counts. The gene calls are TRBV20-1 and TRBJ2-5; the match to TRBD1 covers 11 bases. CDR1 DFQATT and CDR2 SNEGSKA come from the germline V gene (reference sequence). After removal of 6 bases from V and 7 bases from J, the junction contained 10 bases not matched to a gene. CDR3 size: 14 residues. The CDR3 loop reads CSAERTGGAVTQYF. The CDR3 coding sequence is TGCAGTGCAGAGAGGACAGGGGGCGCGGTGACCCAGTACTTC.

This clonotype came up many times. The V gene is TRBV12-3 or TRBV12-4, the J gene TRBJ2-3; D may be TRBD2 (5 bases). Trimming left V 5 bases short and J 0 bases short, with 15 bases between. The CDR3 is made up of 16 amino acids. CDR3: CASSTSVSGSTDTQYF. The CDR3 bases are TGTGCCAGCAGTACTTCAGTGAGCGGTAGCACAGATACGCAGTATTTT.

The rearrangement joins TRBV5-1 to TRBJ2-7; D might be TRBD1 or TRBD2, each matching 5 bases. Germline V lookup: CDR1 SGHRS, CDR2 YFSETQ. V was pared by 4 bases and J by 0 bases, with 8 bases between. The CDR3 runs 13 residues. The CDR3, as DNA: TGCGCCAGCAGCATGGGACCCTCCTACGAGCAGTACTTC. This gives the protein CASSMGPSYEQYF.

This clonotype showed up many times. J is TRBJ2-7 and V is TRBV24-1; D gene uncertain. Trimming removed 5 bases at V and 3 bases at J, with 7 bases between. Germline V lookup: CDR1 KGHDR, CDR2 SFDVKD. The CDR3 has 12 residues. The CDR3 loop reads CATSGADYEQYF. CDR3 DNA sequence: TGTGCCACCAGTGGGGCAGACTACGAGCAGTACTTC.

In its sample, this clonotype was seen many times. The chain is built from TRBV5-4 and TRBJ2-2; 12 bases are a match to TRBD2. The CDR3 runs to 18 residues. Germline trimming cut 0 bases from V and 5 bases from J; bases unmatched to any gene: 8. Germline V gives CDR1 SGHNT, CDR2 YYREEE (reference sequence). CDR3 in amino acids: CASSLVVLAGGTTGELFF. The CDR3, as DNA: TGTGCCAGCAGCTTGGTGGTACTAGCGGGAGGTACGACCGGGGAGCTGTTTTTT.

Points on this clonotype: A much larger clonotype is one base distant, so this may be a read error. This chain uses TRBV5-1 with TRBJ1-1; TRBD1 might be the D (5 bases). In germline, CDR1 is SGHRS, CDR2 YFSETQ. The CDR3 totals 13 residues. CDR3 DNA: TGCGCCGTAAGAACGGGGGAGAACACTGAAGCTTGCTTT. Its translation is CAVRTGENTEACF.

This clonotype has more than one count but fewer than ten. V gene TRBV6-5 combines with J gene TRBJ1-1; D unclear. Germline loops: CDR1 MNHEY, CDR2 SVGAGI. V lost 4 bases and J lost 6, with 9 bases in between. The CDR3 covers 12 residues. As DNA, the CDR3 is TGTGCCAGCAGTTCAGCGATATCTGAAGCTTTCTTT. Protein sequence: CASSSAISEAFF.

The table lists this clonotype with many counts. The genes are TRBV2 and TRBJ2-7, with 7 bases aligning to TRBD2. The CDR3 is 16 amino acids. The germline V gene encodes CDR1 SNHLY and CDR2 FYNNEI. J lost 3 bases, V lost 8 bases, and 16 bases had no gene match. CDR3: CASRDGLGFHRYEQYF. DNA of the CDR3: TGTGCCAGCCGGGATGGACTAGGTTTCCATCGCTACGAGCAGTACTTC. Together with reference TRBV2 and TRBJ2-7, the CDR3 gives the full variable domain: EPEVTQTPSHQVTQMGQEVILRCVPISNHLYFYWYRQILGQKVEFLVSFYNNEISEKSEIFDDQFSVERPDGSNFTLKIRSTKLEDSAMYFCASRDGLGFHRYEQYFGPGTRLTVT.

Only a few counts were recorded for this clonotype. The genes are TRBV6-5 and TRBJ2-2, with TRBD2 identical over 7 bases. V shed 0 bases and J 6 bases; nucleotides not matched to a gene: 4. Germline lookup yields CDR1 MNHEY and CDR2 SVGAGI. This CDR3 has 15 residues. The CDR3 coding sequence is TGTGCCAGCAGTTACTCGACTAGCCTCGCCGGGGAGCTGTTTTTT. As protein: CASSYSTSLAGELFF.

This clonotype was counted ten times or more. This rearrangement joins TRBV6-5 to TRBJ1-1; D is undetermined. The CDR3 is made up of 15 amino acids. In germline, CDR1 is MNHEY, CDR2 SVGAGI. V lost 6 bases, J lost 0 bases, and 14 bases lay in between. CDR3 sequence: CASRFDGYMNTEAFF. The CDR3 DNA reads as TGTGCCAGCAGGTTTGACGGCTACATGAACACTGAAGCTTTCTTT.

In this sample, this clonotype turned up many times. This rearrangement joins TRBV27 to TRBJ1-1; 8 bases agree with TRBD1. Germline CDR1 and CDR2: MNHEY and SMNVEV (reference sequence). The CDR3 is 16 amino acids. J lost 3 bases, V lost 4 bases, and 10 bases had no gene match. Here the CDR3 reads CASSSPRTGRDTEAFF. The CDR3 DNA sequence: TGTGCCAGCAGTTCCCCTCGGACAGGGAGGGACACTGAAGCTTTCTTT.

This clonotype was picked up many times. The chain couples TRBV20-1 to TRBJ1-3, with a tentative D call TRBD1 (6 bases). This CDR3 region has 14 residues. V lost 0 bases, J lost 0 bases, and 6 bases lay in between. Germline CDR1 reads DFQATT; CDR2 reads SNEGSKA (reference sequence). CDR3 amino acids: CSAREDSSGNTIYF. The DNA for the CDR3 is TGCAGTGCTAGAGAGGACAGCTCTGGAAACACCATATATTTT.

This clonotype was detected many times. V gene TRBV20-1 combines with J gene TRBJ2-5, with D maybe TRBD1 (6 bases). Per germline, CDR1 DFQATT and CDR2 SNEGSKA (reference sequence). V was cut by 6 bases and J by 3 bases, with 20 bases left in between. CDR3 size: 15 residues. In DNA, the CDR3 is TGCAGTGCCGTGACAGGCCGAGAAGCCAAAGAGACCCAGTACTTC. Amino acids: CSAVTGREAKETQYF.

This clonotype was counted at least ten times. The chain combines TRBV6-5 with TRBJ1-1, with TRBD1 as a possible D gene (6 bases). V lost 2 bases and J lost 10, with 20 bases in between. CDR3 size: 15 residues. Germline loops: CDR1 MNHEY, CDR2 SVGAGI. CDR3 coding DNA: TGTGCCAGCAGTTACCTCCGAATGGGGGCTGGGGGAGCTTTCTTT. It codes for CASSYLRMGAGGAFF.

This clonotype has a count of ten or more. The chain recombines TRBV19 with TRBJ2-7; unclear D gene. V lost 0 bases and J 2 bases, leaving 8 bases between the germline ends. The CDR3 is made up of 14 amino acids. Germline assignment: CDR1 LNHDA and CDR2 SQIVND (reference sequence). CDR3 nucleotides: TGTGCCAGTAGTATAGAGGGATCGACCTACGAGCAGTACTTC. Translated, it gives CASSIEGSTYEQYF. Drawing the rest from reference TRBV19 and TRBJ2-7, the complete variable domain is DGGITQSPKYLFRKEGQNVTLSCEQNLNHDAMYWYRQDPGQGLRLIYYSQIVNDFQKGDIAEGYSVSREKKESFPLTVTSAQKNPTAFYLCASSIEGSTYEQYFGPGTRLTVT.

The V and J genes are TRBV12-3 or TRBV12-4 and TRBJ1-6; 9 bases align to TRBD1. CDR3 length equals 15 residues. The V gene end was trimmed by 6 bases and the J gene end by 6 bases; junction bases not matched to a gene: 6. The CDR3 reads CASRRTGEGNSPLHF. CDR3 bases: TGTGCCAGCAGAAGGACAGGGGAGGGTAATTCACCCCTCCACTTT.

This clonotype was detected many times. The V call is TRBV11-2, the J call TRBJ2-2; 12 bases fit TRBD2. Losses at the gene ends were 5 bases for V and 2 bases for J; bases not matched to a gene: 3. This CDR3 has 16 residues. CDR1 SGHAT and CDR2 FQNNGV come from the germline V gene. The CDR3 is CASSPGLAGNTGELFF. The CDR3 DNA reads TGTGCCAGCAGCCCCGGACTAGCGGGAAACACCGGGGAGCTGTTTTTT.

V gene TRBV5-1 combines with J gene TRBJ2-7; 8 bases fit TRBD1. Germline V gives CDR1 SGHRS, CDR2 YFSETQ. The CDR3 is 15 amino acids. V shed 3 bases and J 2 bases; nucleotides not matched to a gene: 7. The CDR3 DNA sequence: TGCGCCAGCAGCTCCAAGACAGGGGTAGCCTACGAGCAGTACTTC. Amino acid sequence: CASSSKTGVAYEQYF.

This clonotype was counted at least ten times. The CDR3 nucleotides read TGTGCCAGCAGTGGGCAGGGGGTTAACATTCAGTACTTC. Amino acid sequence: CASSGQGVNIQYF. The J gene is TRBJ2-4, the V gene TRBV2; 7 bases align to TRBD1. The CDR3 has 13 amino acids. CDR1 and CDR2 (germline): SNHLY, FYNNEI. J was trimmed by 7 bases and V by 4 bases; bases with no gene match: 4.

This clonotype was counted ten times or more. The chain links TRBV6-1 to TRBJ2-7; D unresolved. The V gene lost 2 bases and the J gene lost 2 bases, with 10 bases spanning the gap. The germline gives CDR1 MNHNS, CDR2 SASEGT. The CDR3 consists of 14 residues. In nucleotides, the CDR3 is TGTGCCAGCAGTGAAATCGGCAACACCTACGAGCAGTACTTC. Protein product: CASSEIGNTYEQYF.

The J gene is TRBJ2-5, the V gene TRBV6-1; D unclear. The CDR3 has 13 amino acids. The germline V and J ends were trimmed by 4 bases and 5 bases, with 11 bases remaining between them. The germline V gene encodes CDR1 MNHNS and CDR2 SASEGT. The CDR3 region is CASSGRFLETQYF. The CDR3 coding sequence is TGTGCCAGCAGTGGAAGATTCCTCGAGACCCAGTACTTC.

This clonotype was seen repeatedly, ten times or more. The chain uses TRBV20-1 and TRBJ1-5; D not certain. CDR3 size: 12 residues. V was clipped by 3 bases and J by 1 base, with 4 bases between them. The germline CDR1 and CDR2 sequences are DFQATT and SNEGSKA (reference sequence). The CDR3, as DNA: TGCAGTGCTAGGGAAAGCAATCAGCCCCAGCATTTT. It encodes CSARESNQPQHF.